A selection of T cell receptor beta chains follows, all from one sample in a study of control samples from healthy donors and cancer patients. The data were produced by immunoSEQ multiplex PCR, yet TCRdb's version contains in-frame clones alone and is incomplete. The repertoire includes approximately 180,000 clones, 85% to 95% of them detected once, and about 1.5% sits in the top ten. The sequenced material came from blood. These receptors all stem from a woman under 30 in good health. Both conserved end residues are part of each CDR3. The order of the fields is CDR3 protein, CDR3 DNA, J gene, CDR3 length, D gene, V gene, clone size. The D gene is left open where the match is weak. Only part of the rows carry a size: once, few, many, or a class if the clone is expanded.

CDR3: CASRTDRAGGELFF
DNA: TGTGCCAGCAGGACAGACAGGGCCGGCGGGGAGCTGTTTTTT
J: TRBJ2-2
length: 14
D: TRBD1
V: TRBV5-4
size: few

CDR3: CASRGDSANEKLFF
DNA: TGCGCCAGCAGAGGTGACTCAGCAAATGAAAAACTGTTTTTT
J: TRBJ1-4
length: 14
D: NA
V: TRBV5-1
size: NA

CDR3: CASSEVTKDGYTF
DNA: TGTGCCAGCAGTGAAGTGACAAAGGATGGCTACACCTTC
J: TRBJ1-2
length: 13
D: NA
V: TRBV25-1
size: once

CDR3: CASSAVYGYTF
DNA: TGTGCCAGCAGTGCCGTCTATGGCTACACCTTC
J: TRBJ1-2
length: 11
D: NA
V: TRBV2
size: NA

CDR3: CASSRNRGPNTGELFF
DNA: TGTGCCAGCTCACGCAACAGGGGTCCGAACACCGGGGAGCTGTTTTTT
J: TRBJ2-2
length: 16
D: TRBD1
V: TRBV18
size: NA

CDR3: CASSHRGIMNTEAFF
DNA: TGTGCCAGCAGCCATAGGGGAATCATGAACACTGAAGCTTTCTTT
J: TRBJ1-1
length: 15
D: NA
V: TRBV6-6
size: NA

CDR3: CASSQDSGGGLVQFF
DNA: TGCGCCAGCAGCCAAGATTCAGGCGGCGGACTAGTACAGTTCTTC
J: TRBJ2-1
length: 15
D: TRBD2
V: TRBV4-3
size: once

CDR3: CASRPGTEAYGYTF
DNA: TGTGCCAGCAGACCCGGGACAGAAGCTTATGGCTACACCTTC
J: TRBJ1-2
length: 14
D: TRBD1
V: TRBV6-6
size: NA

CDR3: CASSQGLNEKLFF
DNA: TGTGCCAGCAGCCAGGGGTTAAATGAAAAACTGTTTTTT
J: TRBJ1-4
length: 13
D: NA
V: TRBV7-2
size: few

CDR3: CASRSSGPSYEQYF
DNA: TGTGCCAGCAGGTCTAGCGGCCCCTCCTACGAGCAGTACTTC
J: TRBJ2-7
length: 14
D: TRBD2
V: TRBV28
size: NA

CDR3: CATSDPRSGNLYEQYF
DNA: TGTGCCACCAGTGATCCCCGATCCGGTAATCTTTACGAGCAGTACTTC
J: TRBJ2-7
length: 16
D: NA
V: TRBV24-1
size: once

CDR3: CASMGSYFGSPLHF
DNA: TGTGCCAGTATGGGTTCTTATTTTGGTTCACCCCTCCACTTT
J: TRBJ1-6
length: 14
D: NA
V: TRBV19
size: NA

CDR3: CASSPGVTNTGELFF
DNA: TGCGCCAGCTCCCCCGGGGTAACGAACACCGGGGAGCTGTTTTTT
J: TRBJ2-2
length: 15
D: NA
V: TRBV5-1
size: NA

CDR3: CASSSPGLAGGARHEQYF
DNA: TGTGCCAGCAGTTCTCCGGGACTAGCGGGAGGGGCTCGCCACGAGCAGTACTTC
J: TRBJ2-7
length: 18
D: TRBD2
V: TRBV27
size: once

CDR3: CASSRLANTGELFF
DNA: TGTGCCAGCAGCCGCCTCGCTAACACCGGGGAGCTGTTTTTT
J: TRBJ2-2
length: 14
D: NA
V: TRBV3-1/TRBV3-2
size: NA

CDR3: CASCYRGVTEAFF
DNA: TGTGCCAGCTGTTACAGGGGCGTCACTGAAGCTTTCTTT
J: TRBJ1-1
length: 13
D: TRBD1
V: TRBV6-2/TRBV6-3
size: NA

CDR3: CASTKDRAADTQYF
DNA: TGCGCCAGCACCAAGGACAGGGCCGCAGATACGCAGTATTTT
J: TRBJ2-3
length: 14
D: TRBD1
V: TRBV10-1
size: NA

CDR3: CASSAVFGNQPQHF
DNA: TGTGCCAGCAGTGCGGTTTTTGGCAATCAGCCCCAGCATTTT
J: TRBJ1-5
length: 14
D: NA
V: TRBV27
size: NA

CDR3: CASSPLDSNMNTEAFF
DNA: TGCGCCAGCAGCCCTCTAGACAGTAACATGAACACTGAAGCTTTCTTT
J: TRBJ1-1
length: 16
D: NA
V: TRBV5-1
size: NA

CDR3: CASSPSPQVVNEKLFF
DNA: TGTGCCAGCAGCCCCTCCCCCCAGGTAGTTAATGAAAAACTGTTTTTT
J: TRBJ1-4
length: 16
D: NA
V: TRBV9
size: NA

CDR3: CASSSRTGSSYEQYF
DNA: TGTGCCAGCAGTTCGAGGACAGGGAGCTCCTACGAGCAGTACTTC
J: TRBJ2-7
length: 15
D: TRBD1
V: TRBV6-2/TRBV6-3
size: NA

CDR3: CASSSLRGGTEAFF
DNA: TGTGCCAGCAGCTCCCTGCGGGGGGGGACTGAAGCTTTCTTT
J: TRBJ1-1
length: 14
D: NA
V: TRBV27
size: NA

CDR3: CASSPSGTVYGYTF
DNA: TGTGCCAGCAGCCCCTCCGGGACAGTCTATGGCTACACCTTC
J: TRBJ1-2
length: 14
D: TRBD1
V: TRBV7-6
size: NA

CDR3: CASSFSPNVGFEQYF
DNA: TGTGCCAGCAGCTTTTCCCCAAATGTAGGTTTCGAGCAGTACTTC
J: TRBJ2-7
length: 15
D: NA
V: TRBV28
size: once

CDR3: CASRPLGGRNTEAFF
DNA: TGTGCCAGCAGGCCTCTCGGGGGGCGCAACACTGAAGCTTTCTTT
J: TRBJ1-1
length: 15
D: NA
V: TRBV27
size: NA

CDR3: CASSPLGESTGELFF
DNA: TGTGCCAGCAGCCCGTTGGGGGAAAGCACCGGGGAGCTGTTTTTT
J: TRBJ2-2
length: 15
D: NA
V: TRBV11-3
size: NA

CDR3: CASTPLGQENEKLFF
DNA: TGTGCCAGCACCCCCCTTGGACAGGAAAATGAAAAACTGTTTTTT
J: TRBJ1-4
length: 15
D: TRBD1
V: TRBV11-2
size: NA

CDR3: CASGRHLNTEAFF
DNA: TGTGCCAGCGGCAGACACTTGAACACTGAAGCTTTCTTT
J: TRBJ1-1
length: 13
D: NA
V: TRBV6-5
size: NA

CDR3: CASSTGHSYNEQFF
DNA: TGTGCCAGCAGCACCGGACACTCCTACAATGAGCAGTTCTTC
J: TRBJ2-1
length: 14
D: NA
V: TRBV11-2
size: NA

CDR3: CATSATRENHVAGELFF
DNA: TGTGCCACCAGTGCCACCCGGGAGAATCATGTGGCCGGGGAGCTGTTTTTT
J: TRBJ2-2
length: 17
D: NA
V: TRBV24-1
size: NA

CDR3: CAISPGQANTEAFF
DNA: TGTGCCATCTCACCCGGACAGGCGAACACTGAAGCTTTCTTT
J: TRBJ1-1
length: 14
D: TRBD1
V: TRBV10-3
size: NA

CDR3: CASSDPGTANYGYTF
DNA: TGTGCCAGCAGTGACCCCGGGACCGCGAACTATGGCTACACCTTC
J: TRBJ1-2
length: 15
D: NA
V: TRBV2
size: NA

CDR3: CASSTARTGVGGTEAFF
DNA: TGTGCCAGTAGTACTGCCCGGACAGGGGTCGGTGGGACTGAAGCTTTCTTT
J: TRBJ1-1
length: 17
D: TRBD1
V: TRBV19
size: NA

CDR3: CSVDGRSYNEQFF
DNA: TGCAGCGTGGATGGACGCTCTTACAATGAGCAGTTCTTC
J: TRBJ2-1
length: 13
D: NA
V: TRBV29-1
size: NA

CDR3: CASSFSGGGWGNEQFF
DNA: TGTGCCAGCAGTTTCTCAGGGGGGGGATGGGGCAATGAGCAGTTCTTC
J: TRBJ2-1
length: 16
D: NA
V: TRBV27
size: NA

CDR3: CASRTTGGYGYTF
DNA: TGTGCCAGCAGAACGACAGGGGGCTATGGCTACACCTTC
J: TRBJ1-2
length: 13
D: TRBD1
V: TRBV5-4
size: few

CDR3: CASSQGYRGREQYF
DNA: TGTGCCAGCAGCCAAGGCTACAGGGGCCGCGAGCAGTACTTC
J: TRBJ2-7
length: 14
D: TRBD1
V: TRBV14
size: few

CDR3: CASSTTRADTQYF
DNA: TGCGCCAGCAGCACTACTAGGGCAGATACGCAGTATTTT
J: TRBJ2-3
length: 13
D: NA
V: TRBV5-1
size: NA

CDR3: CSASPEVTKNIQYF
DNA: TGCAGTGCTAGTCCGGAAGTAACCAAAAACATTCAGTACTTC
J: TRBJ2-4
length: 14
D: NA
V: TRBV20-1
size: NA

CDR3: CASSQNVLTNEKLFF
DNA: TGTGCCAGCAGCCAAAACGTGTTGACTAATGAAAAACTGTTTTTT
J: TRBJ1-4
length: 15
D: NA
V: TRBV4-2
size: NA

CDR3: CASDRRASGTYEQYF
DNA: TGTGCCAGCGACAGAAGGGCTAGCGGGACCTACGAGCAGTACTTC
J: TRBJ2-7
length: 15
D: TRBD2
V: TRBV6-6
size: NA

CDR3: CAIPGGDYGYTF
DNA: TGTGCCATTCCAGGGGGCGACTATGGCTACACCTTC
J: TRBJ1-2
length: 12
D: TRBD1
V: TRBV10-3
size: NA

CDR3: CASSFRTEGNTEAFF
DNA: TGCGCCAGCAGCTTTAGGACGGAGGGTAACACTGAAGCTTTCTTT
J: TRBJ1-1
length: 15
D: NA
V: TRBV5-1
size: once

CDR3: CASSRQGLGLEKLFF
DNA: TGTGCCAGCAGTAGACAGGGCCTCGGGCTTGAAAAACTGTTTTTT
J: TRBJ1-4
length: 15
D: TRBD1
V: TRBV6-2/TRBV6-3
size: NA

CDR3: CSATPGQSQHF
DNA: TGCAGTGCTACCCCGGGGCAGTCCCAGCATTTT
J: TRBJ1-5
length: 11
D: NA
V: TRBV20-1
size: NA

CDR3: CASSLALQVTVNEQYF
DNA: TGTGCCAGCAGCTTAGCGCTCCAGGTAACTGTCAACGAGCAGTACTTC
J: TRBJ2-7
length: 16
D: NA
V: TRBV7-8
size: NA

CDR3: CASSYRSSDRNDGYTF
DNA: TGTGCCAGCAGCTACCGATCTTCTGACAGGAACGATGGCTACACCTTC
J: TRBJ1-2
length: 16
D: NA
V: TRBV7-9
size: NA

CDR3: CASSPWALGGSTDTQYF
DNA: TGTGCCAGCAGCCCTTGGGCCCTCGGGGGGTCCACAGATACGCAGTATTTT
J: TRBJ2-3
length: 17
D: TRBD2
V: TRBV13
size: once

CDR3: CAITDGAGGTEAFF
DNA: TGTGCCATCACCGACGGGGCGGGAGGCACTGAAGCTTTCTTT
J: TRBJ1-1
length: 14
D: NA
V: TRBV10-3
size: NA

CDR3: CASSYQGQGTGELFF
DNA: TGTGCCAGCAGTTATCAGGGACAGGGAACCGGGGAGCTGTTTTTT
J: TRBJ2-2
length: 15
D: TRBD1
V: TRBV6-5
size: NA

CDR3: CAIAAGPPSYEQYF
DNA: TGTGCCATCGCTGCGGGACCCCCTTCCTACGAGCAGTACTTC
J: TRBJ2-7
length: 14
D: NA
V: TRBV28
size: NA

CDR3: CASSDYSGTNEKLFF
DNA: TGCGCCAGCAGCGATTACTCCGGGACGAATGAAAAACTGTTTTTT
J: TRBJ1-4
length: 15
D: NA
V: TRBV4-3
size: NA